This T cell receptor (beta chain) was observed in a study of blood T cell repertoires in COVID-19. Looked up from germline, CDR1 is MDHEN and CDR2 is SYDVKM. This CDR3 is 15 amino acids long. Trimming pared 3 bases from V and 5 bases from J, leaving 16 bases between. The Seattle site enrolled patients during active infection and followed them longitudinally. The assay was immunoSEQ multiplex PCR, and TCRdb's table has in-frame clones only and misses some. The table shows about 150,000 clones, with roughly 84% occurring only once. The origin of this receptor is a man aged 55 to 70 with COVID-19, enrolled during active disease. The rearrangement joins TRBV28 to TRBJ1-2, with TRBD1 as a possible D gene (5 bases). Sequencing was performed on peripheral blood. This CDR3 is CASSLVTLSGYGYTF. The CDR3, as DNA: TGTGCCAGCAGTTTGGTCACCCTCTCAGGGTATGGCTACACCTTC.